These 13 T cell receptor beta chains were sequenced from one sample in a study of blood T cell repertoires in COVID-19. Sequencing used immunoSEQ multiplex PCR; TCRdb keeps in-frame clones, though not all of them. Of roughly 150,000 clones in the sample, 85% to 90% were seen once. What was sequenced was peripheral blood. The receptors were sampled from a woman aged 40 to 55 with acute or convalescent COVID-19.

The CDR3 bases are TGTGCCAGCAATACGAATGCGATTGTTCTTGGCTACACCTTC. This codes for CASNTNAIVLGYTF. The rearrangement links TRBV28 to TRBJ1-2; D is undetermined. The length of the CDR3 is 14 residues. The germline gives CDR1 MDHEN, CDR2 SYDVKM. V lost 7 bases, J lost 7 bases, and 19 bases lay in between.

The rearrangement links TRBV25-1 to TRBJ1-2; D perhaps matches TRBD1 (5 bases). Germline V CDR1 and CDR2: MGHDK, SYGVNS. V was pared by 3 bases and J by 6 bases, with 17 bases between. CDR3 length: 15 residues. CDR3 DNA: TGTGCCAGCAGTGATCCAACGGGGACGGGAGATGGCTACACCTTC. Translated, it gives CASSDPTGTGDGYTF.

The chain combines TRBV3-1 (or the pseudogene TRBV3-2) with TRBJ2-3, with D possibly being TRBD2 (6 bases). V was trimmed by 1 base and J by 4 bases, leaving 21 bases between them. Per germline, CDR1 LGHDT and CDR2 YNNKEL (reference sequence). The CDR3 consists of 18 residues. The CDR3 reads CASSQAVWAGFSSDTQYF. CDR3 sequence (DNA): TGTGCCAGCAGCCAAGCCGTTTGGGCGGGGTTTAGCTCAGATACGCAGTATTTT.

The chain uses TRBV5-1 and TRBJ2-7, with 8 bases fitting TRBD1. Germline CDR1 and CDR2: SGHRS and YFSETQ. Germline trimming cut 3 bases from V and 0 bases from J; bases unmatched to any gene: 5. CDR3 length equals 15 residues. CDR3 loop: CASSSGQGLSYEQYF. CDR3 sequence (DNA): TGCGCCAGCAGCTCCGGACAGGGCCTCTCCTACGAGCAGTACTTC. Drawing the rest from reference TRBV5-1 and TRBJ2-7, the complete variable domain is KAGVTQTPRYLIKTRGQQVTLSCSPISGHRSVSWYQQTPGQGLQFLFEYFSETQRNKGNFPGRFSGRQFSNSRSEMNVSTLELGDSALYLCASSSGQGLSYEQYFGPGTRLTVT.

V is TRBV24-1 and J is TRBJ2-3; 10 bases line up with TRBD1. This CDR3 comprises 16 residues. Germline V gives CDR1 KGHDR, CDR2 SFDVKD. The J segment lost 1 base and the V segment lost 4 bases, leaving 4 bases of the junction unmatched. The CDR3 nucleotides read TGTGCCACCAGTGACTCCGGGACAGGGGGCACAGATACGCAGTATTTT. As protein: CATSDSGTGGTDTQYF.

V gene TRBV18 combines with J gene TRBJ1-1; unclear D gene. Trimming removed 3 bases from V and 1 base from J, with 6 bases in between. CDR3 size: 13 residues. Germline assignment: CDR1 KGHSH and CDR2 LQKENI. The CDR3 nucleotides read TGTGCCAGCTCACCGGGGAGGAACACTGAAGCTTTCTTT. This gives the protein CASSPGRNTEAFF.

The chain couples TRBV19 to TRBJ1-1, with D possibly TRBD1 on 6 matching bases. The CDR3 covers 13 residues. Germline V lookup: CDR1 LNHDA, CDR2 SQIVND (reference sequence). Trimming cost V 3 bases and J 5 bases, with 10 bases left between them. Here the CDR3 DNA reads TGTGCCAGTAGTATTCCAGGGGAGACTGAAGCTTTCTTT. Translation: CASSIPGETEAFF. Full variable domain (outside the CDR3, taken from reference TRBV19 and TRBJ1-1): DGGITQSPKYLFRKEGQNVTLSCEQNLNHDAMYWYRQDPGQGLRLIYYSQIVNDFQKGDIAEGYSVSREKKESFPLTVTSAQKNPTAFYLCASSIPGETEAFFGQGTRLTVV.

The gene calls are TRBV6-1 and TRBJ2-7; tentative D call: TRBD2 (7 bases). The CDR3 runs to 16 residues. CDR1 is MNHNS, CDR2 SASEGT, per germline. The germline V and J ends were trimmed by 2 bases and 4 bases, with 18 bases remaining between them. The CDR3 region has the DNA TGTGCCAGCAGTGAATGGTTGGGAGGGGGGAGTTACGAGCAGTACTTC. Translating gives CASSEWLGGGSYEQYF.

The V gene is TRBV11-3, the J gene TRBJ2-5; D not certain. The CDR3 loop spans 14 amino acids. Germline CDR1 reads SGHNT; CDR2 reads YENEEA. Trimming took 1 base from V and 2 from J, leaving 8 bases between them. CDR3 in amino acids: CASSLGFRQETQYF. The CDR3 DNA follows: TGTGCCAGCAGCTTAGGCTTCAGACAAGAGACCCAGTACTTC.

V gene TRBV6-5 combines with J gene TRBJ2-5; a possible D gene is TRBD2 (6 bases). Between the trimmed V and J ends, which lost 4 bases and 5 bases, there was a span of 17 bases. Germline-derived CDR1 and CDR2 are MNHEY and SVGAGI. The CDR3 totals 15 residues. The CDR3 DNA reads as TGTGCCAGCAGTTCCACAGGTGGAGGGAGGGAGACCCAGTACTTC. Amino acid sequence: CASSSTGGGRETQYF.

The V and J genes are TRBV28 and TRBJ1-3; TRBD1 aligns across 7 bases. The germline V gene encodes CDR1 MDHEN and CDR2 SYDVKM. The ends lost 2 bases at V and 4 bases at J; junction bases unmatched: 14. This CDR3 is built from 18 residues. The CDR3 nucleotides are TGTGCCAGCAGTTTAGGCAATCCGGGACAGCCAAAAGGAAACACCATATATTTT. Its translation: CASSLGNPGQPKGNTIYF.

V is TRBV9 and J is TRBJ1-5; 9 positions match TRBD1. The CDR3 is 15 amino acids. The V gene's germline CDR1 is SGDLS and CDR2 YYNGEE. The junction had 1 base not matched to a gene; V was cut back by 2 bases and J by 1 base. The CDR3 loop reads CASSVGTGSNQPQHF. DNA for the CDR3: TGTGCCAGCAGCGTTGGGACAGGGAGCAATCAGCCCCAGCATTTT. The full variable domain, completed using reference TRBV9 and TRBJ1-5, is DSGVTQTPKHLITATGQRVTLRCSPRSGDLSVYWYQQSLDQGLQFLIQYYNGEERAKGNILERFSAQQFPDLHSELNLSSLELGDSALYFCASSVGTGSNQPQHFGDGTRLSIL.

This rearrangement joins TRBV5-1 to TRBJ2-3; 8 bases align to TRBD1. V was clipped by 0 bases and J by 5 bases; unmatched bases: 8. Germline values: CDR1 SGHRS, CDR2 YFSETQ. The CDR3 consists of 16 residues. The CDR3 sequence: CASSLVVTGDLDTQYF. CDR3 DNA sequence: TGCGCCAGCAGCTTGGTCGTGACAGGGGATTTAGATACGCAGTATTTT.